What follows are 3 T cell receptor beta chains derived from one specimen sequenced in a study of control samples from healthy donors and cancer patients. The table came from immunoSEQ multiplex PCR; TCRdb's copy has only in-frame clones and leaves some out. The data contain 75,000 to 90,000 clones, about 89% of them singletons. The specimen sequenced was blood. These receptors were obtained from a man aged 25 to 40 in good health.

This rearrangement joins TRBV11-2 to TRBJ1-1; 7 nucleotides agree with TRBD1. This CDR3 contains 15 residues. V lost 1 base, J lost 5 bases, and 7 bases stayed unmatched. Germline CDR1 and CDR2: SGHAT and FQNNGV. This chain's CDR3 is CASSLVQGVRTEAFF. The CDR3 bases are TGTGCCAGCAGCTTAGTCCAGGGGGTGCGGACTGAAGCTTTCTTT.

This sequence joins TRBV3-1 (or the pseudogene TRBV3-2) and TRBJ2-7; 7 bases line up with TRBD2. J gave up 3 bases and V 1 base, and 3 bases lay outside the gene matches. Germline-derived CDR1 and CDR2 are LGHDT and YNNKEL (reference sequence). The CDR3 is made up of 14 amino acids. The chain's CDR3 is CASSQGTGGYEQYF. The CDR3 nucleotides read TGTGCCAGCAGCCAAGGGACGGGGGGCTACGAGCAGTACTTC.

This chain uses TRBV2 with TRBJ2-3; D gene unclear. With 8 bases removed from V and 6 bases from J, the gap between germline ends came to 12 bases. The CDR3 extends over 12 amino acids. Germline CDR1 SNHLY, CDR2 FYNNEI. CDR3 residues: CASSVIGDTQYF. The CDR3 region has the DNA TGTGCCAGCTCGGTGATTGGGGATACGCAGTATTTT.